Given below is one T cell receptor beta chain in context. Its target antigen remains unknown. Libraries were prepared through the immunoSEQ multiplex PCR assay. For the multiplex PCR, a mixture combining 60 forward primers for TCR Vbeta segments and 13 reverse primers for TCR Jbeta segments was used. The CDR3 region of rearranged TCR beta genes was amplified from genomic DNA by a multiplex PCR assay. Amplified TCR beta libraries were sequenced as 87-base-pair reads on the Illumina HiSeq System. In the paper's pipeline: A later analysis tallied around 87 million unique TCR beta chains across the 600 to 700 repertoires, and approximately 12 million of those chains were shared by two or more donors. Raw reads were error-corrected and collapsed into unique sequences by a nearest-neighbor algorithm in which closely related sequences were merged to remove PCR and sequencing errors. To assign V, D and J gene segments, CDR3 sequences were aligned to IMGT reference sequences. For a sequence to be retained, a match of at least six nucleotides was required to both a V gene segment and a J gene segment. A rearrangement was called productive if the CDR3 had no stop codons and remained in frame with V and J, and every other rearrangement was called non-productive. CDR3 was defined according to IMGT convention as the region running from the second conserved V-encoded cysteine to the conserved J-encoded phenylalanine. The earlier analysis of 450 to 750 of the donors excluded any sequence lacking an unambiguous match to a single V gene segment. An earlier analysis of some 500 of the donors classified V segments as functional when productive rearrangements were above 56.7% and as segregating when the standard deviation between donors was above 5%. To diagnose cytomegalovirus status from the catalog of TCR beta chain sequences, a statistical classification framework was built. A later analysis assigned V and J genes by comparing TCR nucleotide sequences with IMGT/GENE-DB human TR gene sequences. In a later analysis, CDR3 sequences and most-parsimonious VDJ recombination scenarios were assigned using the TCRdist pipeline. In a later analysis, each TCR beta chain was defined by its CDR3 amino acid sequence together with its V-gene family, and reads without a unique V-gene family were excluded. A later analysis removed 600 or so highly shared, low-generation-probability nucleotide sequences to deal with suspected cross-contamination and a sequencing artifact. A later analysis calculated a clonal expansion index for each public chain from normalized within-repertoire ranks of inferred template counts. A later analysis computed generation probabilities with a VDJ recombination model fitted to out-of-frame rearrangements, and checked the results against IGoR. A later analysis scored TCR-TCR, TCR-HLA and TCR-CMV co-occurrence with hypergeometric tests, applying a repertoire-size bias correction to TCR pairs. In a later analysis, false discovery rates were estimated by permuting HLA or CMV assignments 20 times. In a later analysis, co-occurring TCRs were grouped using DBSCAN, with TCRdist sequence similarity added in when clustering inside HLA-allele-positive subsets. For co-occurrence clustering, repertoires with fewer than 30,000 or more than 120,000 public chains were excluded, along with a handful of repertoires with anomalous nucleotide sharing. Sourced from immuneACCESS, this table was stored by TCRdb with only in-frame sequences that have V and J called. A share of the clones is absent; for the studies checked, an unresolved V gene accounts for under half, and the remainder has no known explanation. V and J calls and clone size are given by that table; D and trimming were obtained from the DNA. This sample's table has entries for about 88,000 clones. The ten largest make up just over 5.5% of the sample.

These data belong to a study of cytomegalovirus exposure and HLA in healthy donors (dated by TCRdb to the late 2010s). For the wider study: According to an earlier analysis of 587 of the donors, 150 million to 200 million T cells yielded over 100 million unique TCR beta sequences and less than 300 Gb of sequence data. Approximately 300 gigabases of sequencing data and approximately 84 million unique TCR sequences were included in an early release covering roughly 600 HLA-typed donors. Among the roughly 400 genotyped donors, more than 70% belonged to the genetic ancestry cluster associated with self-reported Caucasian donors. The study was designed to test whether signatures of past pathogen exposure could be identified by cataloging public T cell receptors. The study profiled the T cell repertoires of under 700 subjects by immunosequencing and related them to cytomegalovirus serostatus. In addition to the first cohort of hundreds of subjects, a separate validation cohort of over 90 different subjects was used. High-throughput TCR immunosequencing, statistical association of individual TCRs with disease status, and machine learning were combined to predict cytomegalovirus infection status. To study patterns of TCR occurrence, a later analysis re-analyzed previously published TCR beta repertoires from around 660 donors and added high-resolution HLA genotyping. Rather than using new phenotypic data, the later analysis identified candidate immune exposures from TCR beta sequences and from how often those sequences occurred across donors. In an earlier analysis of 500 to 650 of the donors, high-throughput TCR beta sequencing was used to judge whether each TCR beta V gene segment behaved as functional or pseudogenic. Donor age, sex, ethnicity and CMV serostatus were compiled together with the repertoire data. Genome-wide SNP genotypes for about 65% of the 666 donors were used in a later genetic analysis, which treated that subset as a discovery cohort. All discovery cohort repertoires had been generated on a single sequencing platform. Both class I and class II loci were covered by HLA typing, at four-digit resolution. Typing coverage differed by locus: A, B, C, DRB1 and DQB1 were typed in roughly 629-630 donors, DQA1 in 500 to 550, DPA1 in around 580, and DPB1 in 400 to 480. Because of strong linkage in the cohort, roughly five DR-DQ haplotypes were treated as single units for association and clustering. Among 398 genotyped donors of the cohort, an average of roughly 230,000 unique TCR beta nucleotide sequences was sequenced per donor, of which approximately 18% were non-productive. Overall results and qualifications from the work: The authors suggested that the approach could potentially be generalized to other disease states and immunological phenotypes. Some IMGT-functional V segments, including TRBV6-2 and TRBV6-3, could not be told apart with the 87-base-pair reads, so those segments were excluded. A further reported finding was that TCR beta sequences accurately predicted the HLA-A and HLA-B alleles for most subjects in the first cohort. An association between a missense DCLRE1C variant and V-gene and J-gene trimming of TCR beta chains was found in a later genetic analysis and replicated in an independent cohort. Assigning TCR associations to individual alleles was difficult when HLA alleles, especially DR and DQ, strongly co-occurred. According to a later genetic analysis, donors in an Asian-associated ancestry cluster had fewer N-insertions in productive TCRs than the approximately 690-donor mean. Cytomegalovirus status was reported to be diagnosed by the classifier with high specificity and sensitivity in both the original and validation cohorts. In vitro tests confirmed that three of the cytomegalovirus-associated TCR beta chains recognize cytomegalovirus antigens. In a later analysis, HLA-associated TCR beta chains showed more clonal expansion and lower generation probabilities than non-associated chains that were equally common. According to a later analysis, TCR association rates differed among HLA loci, with DRB1 alleles showing the most associated TCRs and HLA-C alleles showing the fewest. In a later analysis, several top co-occurrence clusters were reported to appear linked to parvovirus B19, influenza, CMV and Epstein-Barr virus. Because counts were too low, about 15 rarely observed V segments, including chromosome 9 orphons, were left out of the earlier analysis of a few hundred of the donors. Roughly uniform sequencing depth across donors was assumed in presence/absence analyses, although this assumption may not hold. In a later analysis, around 17,000 TCR beta sequences were associated with specific HLA alleles at a false discovery rate of 0.05. In this cohort, only TCR beta chains were sequenced, and detectable features were limited by the absence of alpha or paired-chain data. The sequencing pipeline was judged likely to have produced a cluster of highly shared sequence variants as a technical artifact. Linkage disequilibrium might explain the correlated functional status among segregating V segments, but an unknown experimental factor could not be excluded. Immune exposure information for the cohort was limited to CMV serostatus. Most TCR sequences were observed very rarely across donors, whereas some public TCRs were present in many individuals. Because HLA typing was unavailable for some donors at each locus, only the typed subset was used in association tests. An earlier analysis of several hundred of the donors showed that most TCR beta V segments appeared in productive rearrangements either about 87% or about 30% of the time, which broadly matched IMGT annotations. A total of 150 to 200 TCR beta chains were listed by the study as associated with cytomegalovirus. According to a later analysis, most CMV-associated TCR beta chains appeared to be HLA-restricted, and the HLA associations seemed to be driven largely by CMV exposure.

In total, roughly 670 healthy bone marrow donors made up the cohort. At the time of sampling, all cohort members were nominally healthy, though unrecorded immune exposures were likely present. The donor was CMV seropositive and belonged to the group of more than 250 seropositive cohort members. A peripheral blood sample was collected from each donor, and TCR beta sequencing was performed on peripheral blood mononuclear cells. The Qiagen DNeasy Blood Extraction Kit was used to extract genomic DNA from the blood cell samples. According to the germline V gene, CDR1 reads SGHRS and CDR2 reads YFSETQ. Trimming removed 6 bases from V and 1 base from J, leaving 10 bases between the germline ends. From the cysteine through the phenylalanine, the CDR3 covers 13 amino acids. Only the CDR3 portion is preserved as DNA: 39 bases, with reading frame beginning at the first base.

The sequence was collected from a girl aged 5 to 17 in good health and CMV-seropositive. The V and J segments used are TRBV5-1 and TRBJ1-1, with the D gene not clear enough to name. Material: PBMCs. The sequenced DNA: TGCGCCAGCACCGGGGAGGGGAACACTGAAGCTTTCTTT. Translated, this is CASTGEGNTEAFF. The CDR3, completed at both ends by the reference TRBV5-1 and TRBJ1-1 genes, gives the full variable domain KAGVTQTPRYLIKTRGQQVTLSCSPISGHRSVSWYQQTPGQGLQFLFEYFSETQRNKGNFPGRFSGRQFSNSRSEMNVSTLELGDSALYLCASTGEGNTEAFFGQGTRLTVV.